This T cell receptor beta chain came from a study of blood T cell repertoires in COVID-19. Study details: PBMCs, B-cell-depleted T cells, or T cells provided the cDNA or gDNA that made up the material.

This CDR3 is 14 amino acids long. V lost 2 bases and J lost 6, with 14 bases in between. Germline V gene lookup returns CDR1 SGHAT and CDR2 FQNNGV. Generated by immunoSEQ multiplex PCR, the TCRdb table keeps only in-frame clones and is missing some. The sample carries 60,000 or so clones, around four fifths recorded once. A single count supports this clone. The receptor comes from a woman aged 80 or older with acute or convalescent COVID-19. Specimen: peripheral blood. V gene TRBV11-2 combines with J gene TRBJ2-7; TRBD1 might be the D (6 bases). CDR3 region: CASSLPDRGGEQYF. The CDR3 nucleotides read TGTGCCAGCAGCTTACCGGACAGAGGCGGCGAGCAGTACTTC.